The following is a T cell receptor beta chain sequence with its context. V lost 5 bases, J lost 10 bases, and 15 bases lay in between. The germline CDR1 and CDR2 sequences are SGHAT and FQDESV (reference sequence). The CDR3 covers 13 residues. These data belong to a study of blood T cell repertoires in COVID-19. Study-level background: T cells, B-cell-depleted T cells, or PBMCs supplied cDNA or gDNA.

Assignments of participants to cohorts depended upon their own reported clinical history. In the original workflow: Nucleated cell counts were estimated from reference gene primer amplification. Assay: immunoSEQ multiplex PCR; the TCRdb copy retains only in-frame clones and omits some. For V, J and clone size, that table is used; D and trimming come from the DNA. Seen here are under 300,000 clones, 85% to 95% observed once, and the top ten hold approximately 2%. This chain uses TRBV11-1 with TRBJ2-1; TRBD2 might be the D (6 bases). This TCR was recovered from a woman aged 18 to 35 who had recovered from COVID-19. The sample comprised PBMCs or T cells enriched from blood (not recorded which). The DNA of the CDR3 is TGTGCCAGCAGCCCGACGGGAGCAAGAGAGCAGTTCTTC. Translating gives CASSPTGAREQFF.